This T cell receptor (beta chain) came from a study of cytomegalovirus exposure and HLA in healthy donors. Primers for the PCR totalled 60 Vbeta and 13 Jbeta. TCRdb's table, derived via immunoSEQ multiplex PCR, lists solely in-frame clones and lacks some. The sample records some 120,000 clones, 60% to 80% being singletons. Specimen: PBMCs. The clonotype originates from a human donor in good health.

The CDR3 nucleotides are TGTGCCAGCAGTTCCCGACAGAGAAACTCCTATGGCTACACCTTC. This gives the protein CASSSRQRNSYGYTF. The chain joins TRBV6-1 to TRBJ1-2; D is possibly TRBD1 (5 bases). The CDR3 extends over 15 amino acids. Trimming removed 5 bases from V and 4 bases from J, with 17 bases in between. Germline V gives CDR1 MNHNS, CDR2 SASEGT.